A single sample is the source of the 15 T cell receptor beta chains below, sequenced in a study of blood T cell repertoires in COVID-19. Sequencing was performed with immunoSEQ multiplex PCR; in TCRdb, only in-frame clones are kept and a portion is missing. The data contain 300,000 to 400,000 clones, 70% to 90% of them singletons. Material: peripheral blood. The receptors here all came from a human donor in a cohort sampled during active COVID-19.

About this clone itself: The junction departs from the called germline gene at one end, perhaps through a read error. The CDR3 is CASNRPQHF. CDR3 sequence (DNA): TGCGCCAGCAATCGGCCCCAGCATTTT. V is TRBV10-1 and J is TRBJ1-5; D is undetermined. Germline V lookup: CDR1 WNHNN, CDR2 SYGVQD (reference sequence). This CDR3 region has 9 residues.

CDR3 region: CASSLSQGGTDTQYF. The CDR3 bases are TGTGCCAGCAGCTTATCACAGGGGGGCACAGATACGCAGTATTTT. J is TRBJ2-3 and V is TRBV7-9; 8 positions match TRBD1. The germline V gene encodes CDR1 SEHNR and CDR2 FQNEAQ (reference sequence). V lost 2 bases, J lost 1 base, and 2 bases stayed unmatched. The CDR3 is made up of 15 amino acids.

This chain uses TRBV19 with TRBJ2-3, with TRBD2 as a possible D gene (6 bases). The CDR3 extends over 18 amino acids. The germline gives CDR1 LNHDA, CDR2 SQIVND (reference sequence). V lost 4 bases to trimming and J lost 2 bases, with 22 bases between them. CDR3 nucleotide sequence: TGTGCCAGTAGTAAGGCCCGACTAGGAGGAGGGGTCACAGATACGCAGTATTTT. This sequence encodes CASSKARLGGGVTDTQYF.

The chain combines TRBV28 with TRBJ1-1, with a possible D match to TRBD1 (6 bases). CDR1 and CDR2 (germline): MDHEN, SYDVKM. The V end was cut by 2 bases, the J end by 11 bases, with 12 bases between. This CDR3 has 12 residues. In DNA, the CDR3 is TGTGCCAGCAGTTTAGGGGTCCAGGGGGCTTTCTTT. It yields the protein CASSLGVQGAFF.

The chain is built from TRBV6-5 and TRBJ1-2, with a tentative D call TRBD1 (6 bases). V was cut by 10 bases and J by 7 bases, with 16 bases left in between. Per germline, CDR1 MNHEY and CDR2 SVGAGI. The CDR3 runs 12 residues. This CDR3 is CATQPDRSGYTF. As DNA, the CDR3 is TGTGCCACCCAGCCTGACAGGTCTGGCTACACCTTC.

CDR3 in amino acids: CASSLYPGTEAFF. As DNA, the CDR3 is TGTGCCAGCAGCTTATACCCCGGCACTGAAGCTTTCTTT. V is TRBV7-9 and J is TRBJ1-1; D unclear. Germline loops: CDR1 SEHNR, CDR2 FQNEAQ (reference sequence). Between the trimmed V and J ends, which lost 2 bases and 4 bases, there was a span of 8 bases. This CDR3 comprises 13 residues.

The chain employs TRBV27 and TRBJ2-6; D unclear. The CDR3 is 13 residues long. V shed 11 bases and J shed 3 bases, with 11 bases lying between them. Germline V gene data show CDR1 as MNHEY and CDR2 as SMNVEV (reference sequence). The CDR3 protein is CAVRLGGANVLTF. For the CDR3, the DNA is TGTGCCGTGAGGCTTGGTGGGGCCAACGTCCTGACTTTC.

This chain links TRBV18 with TRBJ1-6; TRBD1 might be the D (6 bases). This CDR3 region has 14 residues. Per the germline V gene, CDR1 is KGHSH and CDR2 is LQKENI. V gave up 2 bases and J gave up 5 bases, with 7 bases separating them. CDR3 nucleotides: TGTGCCAGCTCACCATCAGGGGATAATTCACCCCTCCACTTT. Encoded protein: CASSPSGDNSPLHF.

This clone was counted only a few times. The rearrangement joins TRBV5-5 to TRBJ1-1; D gene unclear. The V end lost 4 bases, the J end lost 4 bases, and 17 bases lay between the germline ends. The CDR3 totals 15 residues. The germline V gene encodes CDR1 SGHKS and CDR2 YYEKEE (reference sequence). The CDR3 loop is CASSPGDRKGTEAFF. The CDR3 DNA follows: TGTGCCAGCAGCCCGGGAGACCGTAAAGGCACTGAAGCTTTCTTT.

The V gene is TRBV24-1, the J gene TRBJ1-2; D is undetermined. The CDR3 contains 13 residues. V lost 9 bases and J lost 5, with 15 bases in between. Germline assignment: CDR1 KGHDR and CDR2 SFDVKD. Here the CDR3 reads CATSDGAAYGYTF. The CDR3 DNA reads as TGTGCCACCTCTGATGGAGCGGCGTATGGCTACACCTTC.

This clone was observed a single time. The genes are TRBV29-1 and TRBJ2-7; tentatively, D is TRBD1 (5 bases). Trimming removed 4 bases at V and 3 bases at J, with 7 bases between. From germline, CDR1 is SQVTM and CDR2 ANQGSEA. The CDR3 is made up of 11 amino acids. Here the CDR3 DNA reads TGCAGCGTTGCCCAGGGCTACGAGCAGTACTTC. Translating it yields CSVAQGYEQYF.

This clone was observed once. This chain links TRBV30 with TRBJ2-1; D is possibly TRBD2 (6 bases). The CDR3 covers 15 residues. Germline loops: CDR1 GTSNPN, CDR2 SVGIG (reference sequence). Trimming took 3 bases from V and 7 from J, leaving 19 bases between them. The CDR3: CAWRARGISGNEQFF. In DNA form, the CDR3 reads TGTGCCTGGAGGGCTCGGGGGATTTCGGGGAATGAGCAGTTCTTC.

The chain recombines TRBV5-1 with TRBJ2-1; 14 nucleotides match TRBD2. This CDR3 spans 18 amino acids. Per germline, CDR1 SGHRS and CDR2 YFSETQ. The ends lost 7 bases at V and 3 bases at J; junction bases unmatched: 12. CDR3 amino acids: CASRGLAGAISFYNEQFF. In DNA form, the CDR3 reads TGCGCCAGCCGGGGACTAGCGGGGGCCATCAGCTTCTACAATGAGCAGTTCTTC.

The V call is TRBV10-3, the J call TRBJ1-2; TRBD1 is a possible D gene (5 bases). This CDR3 spans 12 amino acids. CDR1 is ENHRY and CDR2 is SYGVKD in the germline V gene. With 10 bases removed from V and 3 bases from J, the gap between germline ends came to 12 bases. CDR3 sequence reads: CATWGSYYGYTF. The CDR3 coding sequence is TGTGCCACCTGGGGCAGTTACTATGGCTACACCTTC.

J is TRBJ2-3 and V is TRBV10-3; the D is unclear. Germline V gene sequence: CDR1 ENHRY, CDR2 SYGVKD. The CDR3 runs to 13 residues. Trimming shortened V by 7 bases and J by 6 bases, and 14 bases separated the two germline ends. The CDR3 sequence: CAIKPRSGDTQYF. In DNA form, the CDR3 reads TGTGCCATCAAACCGCGGTCCGGTGATACGCAGTATTTT.